Described below is a single TCR beta chain sequence and its context. Individuals aged roughly 18 to 95 years were recruited from around 22 US areas. The sample comes from a study of blood T cell repertoires in COVID-19. V lost 4 bases to trimming and J lost 3 bases, with 7 bases between them. Germline CDR1 reads MNHEY; CDR2 reads SVGAGI. The CDR3 spans 14 residues. As originally analysed: Reference gene primer amplification yielded estimated nucleated cell counts. Clones were read by immunoSEQ multiplex PCR, and TCRdb kept only the in-frame ones, dropping some. The V and J calls and clone size were taken over from that table, and D and trimming were inferred from the DNA. This repertoire shows about 200,000 clones, about 86% found once; its top ten account for 3.5% to 4.5%.

This receptor was obtained from a woman aged 40 to 50 with acute COVID-19. The chain recombines TRBV6-5 with TRBJ1-6, with D hard to call. Sequenced material: PBMCs or T cells enriched from blood (not recorded which). CDR3 nucleotide sequence: TGTGCCAGCAGTTTAGGACTCTATAATTCACCCCTCCACTTT. Its translation is CASSLGLYNSPLHF.